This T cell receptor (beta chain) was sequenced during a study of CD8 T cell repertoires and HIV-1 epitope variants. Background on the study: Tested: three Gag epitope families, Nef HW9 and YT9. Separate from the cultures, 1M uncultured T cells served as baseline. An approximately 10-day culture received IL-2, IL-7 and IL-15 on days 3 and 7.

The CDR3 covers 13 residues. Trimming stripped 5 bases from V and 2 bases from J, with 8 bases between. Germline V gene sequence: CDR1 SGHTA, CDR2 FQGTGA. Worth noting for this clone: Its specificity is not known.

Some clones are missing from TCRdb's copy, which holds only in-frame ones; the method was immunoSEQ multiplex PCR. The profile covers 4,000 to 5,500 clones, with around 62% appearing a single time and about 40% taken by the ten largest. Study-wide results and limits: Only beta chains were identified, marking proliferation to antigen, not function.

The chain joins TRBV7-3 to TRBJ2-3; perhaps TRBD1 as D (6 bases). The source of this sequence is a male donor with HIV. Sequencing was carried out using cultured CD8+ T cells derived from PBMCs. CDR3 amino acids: CASSPGVTDTQYF. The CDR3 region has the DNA TGTGCCAGCAGCCCAGGGGTCACAGATACGCAGTATTTT. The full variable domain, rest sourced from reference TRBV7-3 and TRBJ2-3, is GAGVSQTPSNKVTEKGKYVELRCDPISGHTALYWYRQSLGQGPEFLIYFQGTGAADDSGLPNDRFFAVRPEGSVSTLKIQRTERGDSAVYLCASSPGVTDTQYFGPGTRLTVL.